Listed here are 27 T cell receptor beta chains from one sample, sequenced in a study of beta chain features in type 1 diabetes. Notes on the study in general: Moderately but significantly shorter TCRB CDR3s were found in Type 1 diabetes patients in all four CD4+ subsets.

Expressed TCRB transcripts were sequenced, since all the RNA that had been isolated was reverse transcribed. Clones were sequenced by immunoSEQ multiplex PCR, and TCRdb holds only the in-frame ones, with some missing. Found here are approximately 41,000 clones, 65% to 80% of them singletons; the top ten hold around 1.7%. For these receptors, no antigen is known. The specimen was Tregs from blood. The receptors were sampled from a man aged 25 to 40 with type 1 diabetes. Some clones in this sample may be carry-over from other donors' samples.

The V and J genes are TRBV5-1 and TRBJ2-2, with unresolved D. Germline V lookup: CDR1 SGHRS, CDR2 YFSETQ. The CDR3 length is 15 residues. V was pared by 0 bases and J by 2 bases, with 8 bases between. CDR3 residues: CASSLGSTNTGELFF. The CDR3 nucleotides read TGCGCCAGCAGCTTGGGGAGTACTAACACCGGGGAGCTGTTTTTT.

This clone was observed a few times. CDR3 amino acids: CAISGQGRKETQYF. CDR3 nucleotide sequence: TGTGCCATCAGCGGACAGGGGAGAAAGGAGACCCAGTACTTC. The V gene is TRBV10-3, the J gene TRBJ2-5, with 9 bases matching TRBD1. Per germline, CDR1 ENHRY and CDR2 SYGVKD. Trimming removed 6 bases from V and 5 bases from J; junction bases left unmatched: 7. The CDR3 has 14 residues.

This clone was counted only a few times. The J gene is TRBJ2-7, the V gene TRBV14, with TRBD1 matching 8 bases. There are 18 residues in the CDR3. The germline gives CDR1 SGHDN, CDR2 FVKESK. V shed 4 bases and J 3 bases; nucleotides not matched to a gene: 17. CDR3 nucleotides: TGTGCCAGCAGCCTCCAAGGTCATGGCAGGGGGCGCTTCTACGAGCAGTACTTC. It yields the protein CASSLQGHGRGRFYEQYF. The variable domain in full, with the rest retrieved from reference TRBV14 and TRBJ2-7, is EAGVTQFPSHSVIEKGQTVTLRCDPISGHDNLYWYRRVMGKEIKFLLHFVKESKQDESGMPNNRFLAERTGGTYSTLKVQPAELEDSGVYFCASSLQGHGRGRFYEQYFGPGTRLTVT.

This clone was observed a single time. This chain links TRBV19 with TRBJ1-1; 7 bases fit TRBD1. The ends lost 5 bases at V and 5 bases at J; junction bases unmatched: 8. The V gene's germline CDR1 is LNHDA and CDR2 SQIVND (reference sequence). This CDR3 region has 14 residues. CDR3 amino acids: CASSSQGVWTEAFF. The CDR3 coding sequence is TGTGCCAGTAGTTCCCAGGGGGTGTGGACTGAAGCTTTCTTT.

V and J are TRBV7-3 and TRBJ2-5; 8 nucleotides line up with TRBD1. Gene TRBJ2-7 matches the end of the DNA better, so the J call may be wrong. This CDR3 region has 13 residues. Germline CDR1 reads SGHTA; CDR2 reads FQGTGA. CDR3 loop: CASSSGDRTEQYF. CDR3 coding DNA: TGTGCCAGCAGCTCGGGGGACAGGACCGAGCAGTACTTC.

The chain is built from TRBV6-5 and TRBJ1-6; D uncertain. This CDR3 contains 14 residues. Per the germline V gene, CDR1 is MNHEY and CDR2 is SVGAGI. Trimming removed 1 base from V and 7 bases from J, with 8 bases in between. The CDR3 DNA sequence: TGTGCCAGCAGTTACTGGGCAGAGAATTCACCCCTCCACTTT. It is translated as CASSYWAENSPLHF.

This clone was observed a single time. The gene calls are TRBV6-1 and TRBJ1-1; a weak D match, TRBD1 (5 bases). Germline-derived CDR1 and CDR2 are MNHNS and SASEGT. The CDR3 contains 14 residues. V was clipped by 2 bases and J by 3 bases, with 10 bases between them. The CDR3 sequence is CASSERGRDTEAFF. In DNA form, the CDR3 reads TGTGCCAGCAGTGAAAGGGGTCGAGACACTGAAGCTTTCTTT.

This clone was counted between two and nine times. For the CDR3, the DNA is TGTGCCAGCAGCTTAGGCGGGACTAGCGGGGGACAAGATACGCAGTATTTT. The encoded protein is CASSLGGTSGGQDTQYF. The J gene is TRBJ2-3, the V gene TRBV7-2, with 14 bases lining up with TRBD2. The CDR3 runs to 17 residues. Trimming at V came to 1 base and at J to 5 bases, leaving 5 bases not matched to a gene. CDR1 is SGHTA, CDR2 FQGNSA, per germline.

For the CDR3, the DNA is TGCAGCGTCGCACTAGCGGGAGGCGAGAGCGAGCAGTACTTC. It is translated as CSVALAGGESEQYF. This rearrangement joins TRBV29-1 to TRBJ2-7; 12 bases match TRBD2. Germline V CDR1 and CDR2: SQVTM, ANQGSEA. Trimming removed 6 bases from V and 6 bases from J; junction bases left unmatched: 9. The CDR3 covers 14 residues.

The chain combines TRBV7-8 with TRBJ1-3; 7 bases are shared with TRBD1. J gave up 0 bases and V 10 bases, and 12 bases lay outside the gene matches. Germline V CDR1 and CDR2: SGHVS, FQNEAQ. This CDR3 comprises 16 residues. The CDR3 sequence: CAIGTGVLFSGNTIYF. CDR3 coding DNA: TGTGCCATAGGCACAGGGGTCCTCTTCTCTGGAAACACCATATATTTT. Complete variable domain (other parts from reference TRBV7-8 and TRBJ1-3): GAGVSQSPRYKVAKRGQDVALRCDPISGHVSLFWYQQALGQGPEFLTYFQNEAQLDKSGLPSDRFFAERPEGSVSTLKIQRTQQEDSAVYLCAIGTGVLFSGNTIYFGEGSWLTVV.

This chain connects TRBV9 to TRBJ2-1; D possibly corresponds to TRBD2 (5 bases). The V and J ends lost 0 bases and 5 bases respectively, with 12 bases between them. The CDR3 runs to 15 residues. CDR1 and CDR2 from the germline V gene are SGDLS and YYNGEE. CDR3 DNA: TGTGCCAGCAGCGTAGGGTTCAGCGGAAACAATGAGCAGTTCTTC. Protein: CASSVGFSGNNEQFF.

Concerning this clone: The same CDR3 also results from other DNA sequences found in this sample. The CDR3 DNA reads as TGTGCCAGCAGCCTAACGGTGGCGGGGAAGACCCAGTACTTC. The encoded protein is CASSLTVAGKTQYF. V and J are TRBV7-8 and TRBJ2-5; a weak D match, TRBD2 (6 bases). The CDR3 totals 14 residues. Germline V gives CDR1 SGHVS, CDR2 FQNEAQ. Deletions cut 5 bases from V and 6 bases from J, with 16 bases between.

The table lists this clone with a count of one. The V gene is TRBV9, the J gene TRBJ1-2; 10 positions match TRBD1. Germline trimming cut 4 bases from V and 6 bases from J; bases unmatched to any gene: 9. The CDR3 length is 15 residues. Germline CDR1 is SGDLS and CDR2 is YYNGEE. CDR3 sequence: CASSRVGGTGDGYTF. The CDR3, as DNA: TGTGCCAGCAGCCGCGTAGGCGGGACAGGGGATGGCTACACCTTC. The full variable domain, completed using reference TRBV9 and TRBJ1-2, is DSGVTQTPKHLITATGQRVTLRCSPRSGDLSVYWYQQSLDQGLQFLIQYYNGEERAKGNILERFSAQQFPDLHSELNLSSLELGDSALYFCASSRVGGTGDGYTFGSGTRLTVV.

The chain uses TRBV11-1 and TRBJ2-7, with 8 positions matching TRBD1. From germline, CDR1 is SGHAT and CDR2 FQDESV (reference sequence). The CDR3 runs 15 residues. The V and J ends lost 6 bases and 4 bases, in that order; junction bases with no gene match: 11. CDR3 in DNA: TGTGCCAGCAGTATAGGGACAGGAGGTCATTACGAGCAGTACTTC. It yields the protein CASSIGTGGHYEQYF.

This sequence joins TRBV7-6 and TRBJ2-3; perhaps TRBD1 as D (5 bases). V was cut by 5 bases and J by 0 bases, with 15 bases left in between. The germline V gene has CDR1 SGHVS and CDR2 FNYEAQ. This CDR3 contains 16 residues. This CDR3 is CASSLRAPTSTDTQYF. CDR3 DNA sequence: TGTGCCAGCAGCCTCAGGGCCCCTACTAGCACAGATACGCAGTATTTT.

This clone has a handful of counts. The V call is TRBV4-2, the J call TRBJ2-7; D is unresolved. Trimming removed 0 bases from V and 4 bases from J, with 10 bases in between. The CDR3 runs to 14 residues. From germline, CDR1 is LGHNA and CDR2 YNFKEQ. The CDR3 here is CASSQELFLYEQYF. DNA of the CDR3: TGTGCCAGCAGCCAAGAACTCTTTCTTTACGAGCAGTACTTC.

The table lists this clone with a count of one. The V and J genes are TRBV7-9 and TRBJ1-2, with TRBD1 as a possible D gene (6 bases). This CDR3 contains 17 residues. V was cut by 5 bases and J by 0 bases, with 19 bases left in between. The germline V gene encodes CDR1 SEHNR and CDR2 FQNEAQ (reference sequence). CDR3 DNA: TGTGCCAGCAGCCCGAGGGGAGGGGGGCTCACTAACTATGGCTACACCTTC. Protein product: CASSPRGGGLTNYGYTF. Variable domain in full (rest from reference TRBV7-9 and TRBJ1-2): DTGVSQNPRHKITKRGQNVTFRCDPISEHNRLYWYRQTLGQGPEFLTYFQNEAQLEKSRLLSDRFSAERPKGSFSTLEIQRTEQGDSAMYLCASSPRGGGLTNYGYTFGSGTRLTVV.

The chain carries TRBV5-1 and TRBJ2-1, with a weak D call TRBD2 (5 bases). Germline values: CDR1 SGHRS, CDR2 YFSETQ. CDR3 length: 13 residues. Trimming left V 2 bases short and J 7 bases short, with 10 bases between. Written as DNA, the CDR3 is TGCGCCAGCAGCTTAGACCCGGGGAATGAGCAGTTCTTC. Amino acids: CASSLDPGNEQFF.

The chain couples TRBV10-3 to TRBJ1-1; 11 bases fit TRBD1. Germline values: CDR1 ENHRY, CDR2 SYGVKD. Trimming cost V 6 bases and J 4 bases; bases outside gene matches: 7. This CDR3 has 15 residues. CDR3 loop: CAIREGQGEGTEAFF. The CDR3 nucleotides are TGTGCCATCAGGGAGGGACAGGGGGAAGGCACTGAAGCTTTCTTT.

This chain uses TRBV28 with TRBJ1-4; the D is unclear. Germline CDR1 MDHEN, CDR2 SYDVKM. Trimming removed 3 bases from V and 5 bases from J, with 13 bases in between. The CDR3 has 15 residues. The DNA of the CDR3 is TGTGCCAGCAGTTTCTCGACCGCCGGGAATGAAAAACTGTTTTTT. The encoded protein is CASSFSTAGNEKLFF.

This chain connects TRBV7-2 to TRBJ1-1; D perhaps matches TRBD1 (6 bases). V lost 0 bases, J lost 0 bases, and 11 bases lay in between. Germline V gene sequence: CDR1 SGHTA, CDR2 FQGNSA. This CDR3 has 16 amino acids. In DNA, the CDR3 is TGTGCCAGCAGCTTAGCTGGGTCAGGGGTGAACACTGAAGCTTTCTTT. Its protein is CASSLAGSGVNTEAFF.

The genes are TRBV6-1 and TRBJ1-2; tentatively, D is TRBD1 (6 bases). This CDR3 contains 13 residues. Trimming removed 2 bases at V and 4 bases at J, with 8 bases between. Germline V CDR1 and CDR2: MNHNS, SASEGT. The CDR3 DNA follows: TGTGCCAGCAGTGAAACAGGGCCCTATGGCTACACCTTC. This translates into CASSETGPYGYTF.

This rearrangement joins TRBV6-5 to TRBJ1-1; possible D gene TRBD1, 6 bases. With 6 bases removed from V and 3 bases from J, the gap between germline ends came to 14 bases. This CDR3 contains 14 residues. Germline V gene data show CDR1 as MNHEY and CDR2 as SVGAGI. The DNA of the CDR3 is TGTGCCAGCAGGCGTTGGCAGGGGCACACTGAAGCTTTCTTT. Translated: CASRRWQGHTEAFF.

The rearrangement uses TRBV4-3 and TRBJ1-2; 8 bases are a match to TRBD1. CDR1 is LGHNA and CDR2 is YSLEER in the germline V gene. The CDR3 covers 14 residues. Trimming at V came to 4 bases and at J to 4 bases, leaving 5 bases not matched to a gene. The DNA for the CDR3 is TGCGCCAGCAGCCGGATGACAGGGGCCTATGGCTACACCTTC. Protein sequence: CASSRMTGAYGYTF.

Only a few counts were recorded for this clone. V is TRBV10-3 and J is TRBJ2-2; 11 nucleotides agree with TRBD2. The CDR3 is 15 residues long. The germline CDR1 and CDR2 sequences are ENHRY and SYGVKD. Losses at the gene ends were 4 bases for V and 4 bases for J; bases not matched to a gene: 2. The CDR3 DNA reads TGTGCCATCAGTGGACTAGCGGGGTCCACCGGGGAGCTGTTTTTT. Translating it yields CAISGLAGSTGELFF.

This clone was seen more than once but under ten times. The DNA of the CDR3 is TGTGCCAGCTCACCACCCGTGGGGCTTGAAGCTTTCTTT. It codes for CASSPPVGLEAFF. The gene calls are TRBV18 and TRBJ1-1; D is possibly TRBD1 (5 bases). The germline V gene has CDR1 KGHSH and CDR2 LQKENI. The CDR3 consists of 13 residues. Trimming removed 0 bases at V and 7 bases at J, with 9 bases between.

This chain connects TRBV5-1 to TRBJ2-1; 8 bases are shared with TRBD1. Germline V lookup: CDR1 SGHRS, CDR2 YFSETQ. The V and J ends lost 4 bases and 2 bases, in that order; junction bases with no gene match: 2. CDR3 size: 14 residues. CDR3 nucleotide sequence: TGCGCCAGCAGCACAGGGGGAGCCTACAATGAGCAGTTCTTC. Encoded protein: CASSTGGAYNEQFF.